These 29 T cell receptor beta chains share one sample of origin, sequenced in a study of T cell clonality in common variable immunodeficiency. TCRdb keeps only in-frame clones here, not all; method: immunoSEQ multiplex PCR. The record shows about 64,000 clones for this sample, with no singletons present. The sequenced sample consisted of peripheral blood mononuclear cells. The receptors shown here come from a person between 18 and 69 years old in good health.

This clone appeared many times. From the germline J gene comes the end of the CDR3, since the read stops 3 residues before it. The chain recombines TRBV6-7 with TRBJ1-5, with unresolved D. TRBV6-7 is an ORF, with its function uncertain. The CDR3 length is 17 residues. V lost 0 bases, J lost 1 base, and 13 bases lay in between. The DNA read from the CDR3 is TGTGCCAGCAGTTACTCGAGACCTCAGGCAAGCAATCAGCCC. This sequence encodes CASSYSRPQASNQP. The full CDR3 protein reads CASSYSRPQASNQPQHF.

This clone was seen at least ten times. The missing CDR3 end, 3 residues past where the read stops, is filled in from the germline J gene. This chain uses TRBV2 with TRBJ2-7; D is unresolved. There are 13 residues in the CDR3. Germline V CDR1 and CDR2: SNHLY, FYNNEI. V gave up 0 bases and J gave up 6 bases, with 9 bases separating them. CDR3 region: CASSEALLLEQYF. The CDR3 bases that were read are TGTGCCAGCAGTGAAGCGCTTCTACTCGAG.

This clone has ten or more counts. The read terminates 3 residues before the CDR3 end, so the remaining end is supplied by the germline J gene. V usage is TRBV20-1 and J usage is TRBJ2-7, with D possibly TRBD1 on 5 matching bases. CDR1 and CDR2 (germline): DFQATT, SNEGSKA (reference sequence). The CDR3 loop spans 12 amino acids. The V end was cut by 6 bases, the J end by 3 bases, with 12 bases between. The CDR3 protein is CSAPVTDYEQYF. The DNA read from the CDR3 is TGCAGTGCCCCCGTGACAGACTACGAG.

This clone has ten or more counts. Read coverage stops 3 residues before the CDR3 terminus; the germline J gene supplies the remainder. The chain combines TRBV4-1 with TRBJ2-5; D unclear. Per germline, CDR1 MGHRA and CDR2 YSYEKL. The CDR3 length is 15 residues. The ends were cut back, 0 bases at V and 0 bases at J, with 8 bases in the middle. CDR3 protein: CASSQDLAYQETQYF. Incomplete CDR3 DNA: TGCGCCAGCAGCCAAGACCTTGCGTACCAAGAGACC.

This clone showed up many times. The read falls 3 residues short of the CDR3 end, and the missing part is taken from the germline J gene. The V and J genes are TRBV10-3 and TRBJ2-2; D might be TRBD1 (6 bases). The CDR3 extends over 15 amino acids. Germline lookup yields CDR1 ENHRY and CDR2 SYGVKD. V was pared by 2 bases and J by 0 bases, with 7 bases between. Incomplete CDR3 DNA: TGTGCCATCAGTGAGGGGACATCGAACACCGGGGAG. This translates into CAISEGTSNTGE. The complete CDR3 reads CAISEGTSNTGELFF.

In this sample, this clone turned up many times. The missing CDR3 end, 3 residues past where the read stops, is filled in from the germline J gene. V is TRBV7-3 and J is TRBJ2-2; maybe TRBD1 (7 bases). The germline CDR1 and CDR2 sequences are SGHTA and FQGTGA. The CDR3 runs 16 residues. V was shortened by 2 bases and J by 6 bases, with 16 bases between the two germline ends. The CDR3 reads CASSLVPQGEAGELFF. The CDR3 bases that were read are TGTGCCAGCAGCTTAGTCCCGCAGGGGGAGGCCGGGGAG. The full variable domain, with the rest looked up from reference TRBV7-3 and TRBJ2-2, is GAGVSQTPSNKVTEKGKYVELRCDPISGHTALYWYRQSLGQGPEFLIYFQGTGAADDSGLPNDRFFAVRPEGSVSTLKIQRTERGDSAVYLCASSLVPQGEAGELFFGEGSRLTVL.

At least ten counts were recorded for this clone. The read halts 3 residues ahead of the CDR3 end, with the missing end drawn from the germline J gene. The gene calls are TRBV14 and TRBJ2-5; 8 bases map to TRBD1. Germline loops: CDR1 SGHDN, CDR2 FVKESK. This CDR3 is 17 amino acids long. V was pared by 1 base and J by 2 bases, with 9 bases of the junction left unmatched. The CDR3 bases that were read are TGTGCCAGCAGCCAAGGTGGCAGGGGGCTTAAGCAAGAGACC. Translating gives CASSQGGRGLKQET. The complete CDR3 reads CASSQGGRGLKQETQYF.

Ten or more counts support this clone. The CDR3 end lies 3 residues beyond the end of the read and is filled in from the germline J gene. J is TRBJ2-3 and V is TRBV18, with D perhaps matching TRBD1 (6 bases). Germline CDR1 and CDR2: KGHSH and LQKENI. The CDR3 totals 19 residues. V lost 4 bases to trimming and J lost 0 bases, with 23 bases between them. This CDR3 reads CASSLRQVSESSSTDTQYF. The sequenced CDR3 bases are TGTGCCAGCTCACTCCGACAGGTTTCGGAAAGCTCTAGCACAGATACG.

This clone showed up many times. The read ends 3 residues shy of where the CDR3 ends; the end is completed using the germline J gene. The V gene is TRBV30, the J gene TRBJ2-2; TRBD2 matches 7 bases. The germline gives CDR1 GTSNPN, CDR2 SVGIG (reference sequence). V gave up 3 bases and J gave up 1 base; unmatched junction bases: 2. The CDR3 has 14 residues. The CDR3 region is CAWSRGGNTGELFF. The part of the CDR3 DNA that was read is TGTGCCTGGAGCCGCGGGGGGAACACCGGGGAG.

This clone was detected ten times or more. Read sequence stops 3 residues before the CDR3 end, and the germline J gene provides the missing end. The chain joins TRBV7-3 to TRBJ2-7; TRBD2 aligns across 8 bases. The CDR3 is 16 amino acids. In germline, CDR1 is SGHTA, CDR2 FQGTGA. V trimming: 5 bases; J trimming: 2 bases; junction bases outside the gene matches: 11. CDR3 DNA, as far as it was read: TGTGCCAGCAGCCTGCGAAGCGGGAGCGAACCCTACGAG. The encoded protein is CASSLRSGSEPYE. The whole CDR3 protein is CASSLRSGSEPYEQYF.

Many counts were recorded for this clone. The read gets to within 3 residues of the CDR3 end, and the germline J gene fills in the rest. The V gene is TRBV20-1, the J gene TRBJ2-6, with D unclear. Trimming cost V 3 bases and J 0 bases, with 9 bases left between them. Germline assignment: CDR1 DFQATT and CDR2 SNEGSKA (reference sequence). The CDR3 length is 15 residues. This CDR3 is CSARIRSSGANVLTF. CDR3 DNA, as far as it was read: TGCAGTGCTAGGATTAGAAGCTCTGGGGCCAACGTC.

This clone was picked up many times. Read coverage stops 3 residues before the CDR3 terminus; the germline J gene supplies the remainder. The chain combines TRBV5-1 with TRBJ2-2; 13 bases are shared with TRBD2. Losses at the gene ends were 3 bases for V and 2 bases for J; bases not matched to a gene: 1. Looked up from germline, CDR1 is SGHRS and CDR2 is YFSETQ. CDR3 length: 16 amino acids. CDR3 DNA (partial): TGCGCCAGCAGCTGGGGACTAGCGGGAAACACCGGGGAG. Translated, it gives CASSWGLAGNTGE. The full CDR3 sequence reads CASSWGLAGNTGELFF.

This clone came up many times. With the read ending 3 residues before the CDR3 end, the germline J gene is used to fill in that end. The rearrangement joins TRBV5-1 to TRBJ2-5, with D perhaps TRBD2 (5 bases). V lost 4 bases to trimming and J lost 5 bases, with 9 bases between them. The CDR3 covers 12 residues. Germline lookup yields CDR1 SGHRS and CDR2 YFSETQ. Incomplete CDR3 DNA: TGCGCCAGCAGCGGCTGGACTGAGACC. Translated, it gives CASSGWTET. The entire CDR3 sequence reads CASSGWTETQYF.

This clone was counted many times. Sequencing ends 3 residues short of the CDR3 end; the germline J gene provides the rest. This rearrangement joins TRBV20-1 to TRBJ2-5; 13 bases match TRBD2. The CDR3 has 15 residues. V gave up 5 bases and J gave up 5 bases; unmatched junction bases: 8. From germline, CDR1 is DFQATT and CDR2 SNEGSKA (reference sequence). CDR3 loop: CSAWTSGRGKETQYF. CDR3 bases read: TGCAGTGCTTGGACTAGCGGGAGAGGAAAGGAGACC.

This clone was found many times. The covered CDR3 bases are TGCAGTGCTACCTCCTTGTCCGGGACTGCAAACACC. Encoded protein: CSATSLSGTANT. The entire CDR3 protein is CSATSLSGTANTIYF. The rearrangement uses TRBV20-1 and TRBJ1-3, with a tentative D call TRBD1 (5 bases). The read terminates 3 residues ahead of where the CDR3 ends, so the germline J gene completes it. Trimming removed 4 bases at V and 6 bases at J, with 19 bases between. Germline CDR1 reads DFQATT; CDR2 reads SNEGSKA (reference sequence). The CDR3 is made up of 15 amino acids.

This clone was recorded many times. The sequence runs out 3 residues before the end of the CDR3; the remainder is reconstructed from the germline J gene. The chain employs TRBV19 and TRBJ2-6; TRBD2 matches 15 bases. Trimming at V came to 4 bases and at J to 2 bases, leaving 6 bases not matched to a gene. The CDR3 consists of 19 residues. From germline, CDR1 is LNHDA and CDR2 SQIVND (reference sequence). CDR3 in amino acids: CASSTGRTSGGAGANVLTF. The CDR3 bases that were read are TGTGCCAGTAGTACCGGAAGGACTAGCGGGGGGGCTGGGGCCAACGTC.

This clone was detected many times. With the read ending 3 residues before the CDR3 end, the germline J gene is used to fill in that end. The chain recombines TRBV19 with TRBJ2-2; 14 bases are a match to TRBD2. The CDR3 loop spans 18 amino acids. J was trimmed by 7 bases and V by 6 bases; bases with no gene match: 13. Per the germline V gene, CDR1 is LNHDA and CDR2 is SQIVND (reference sequence). Incomplete CDR3 DNA: TGTGCCAGTAGCCTTTACGGGGGACTAGCGGGAGTGGGCGGGGAG. Amino acids: CASSLYGGLAGVGGE. The CDR3, in full, reads CASSLYGGLAGVGGELFF.

This clone was counted only a few times. The observed sequence ends 3 residues before the CDR3 terminus, with the missing tail filled in from the germline J gene. The chain joins TRBV13 to TRBJ1-5, with D unresolved. Per germline, CDR1 PRHDT and CDR2 FYEKMQ (reference sequence). Trimming took 3 bases from V and 5 from J, leaving 5 bases between them. The CDR3 is 12 amino acids. The CDR3 region is CASSFRDQPQHF. CDR3 DNA, as far as it was read: TGTGCCAGCAGCTTCCGGGATCAGCCC.

This clone was observed many times. The read falls 3 residues short of the CDR3 end, and the missing part is taken from the germline J gene. The genes are TRBV19 and TRBJ2-1; 14 nucleotides align to TRBD2. This CDR3 is 16 amino acids long. V shed 5 bases, J shed 9 bases, and the junction held 9 bases outside the gene matches. CDR1 and CDR2 from the germline V gene are LNHDA and SQIVND (reference sequence). The sequenced part of the CDR3 DNA is TGTGCCAGTAGTCGAACCGGGACTAGCGGGAGTCCTGAG. This encodes CASSRTGTSGSPE. The whole CDR3 protein reads CASSRTGTSGSPEQFF.

This clone was counted many times. The sequenced fragment ends 3 residues before the CDR3 boundary, so the rest is inferred from the germline J gene. V gene TRBV5-4 combines with J gene TRBJ1-2, with D possibly being TRBD1 (6 bases). Trimming took off 7 bases at V and 2 bases at J, with 12 bases between the two ends. The CDR3 sequence is 13 residues long. Germline CDR1 reads SGHNT; CDR2 reads YYREEE (reference sequence). The CDR3 bases that were read are TGTGCCAGCGCCGGACAGCCCAACTATGGC. This translates into CASAGQPNYG. The entire CDR3 is CASAGQPNYGYTF.

This clone was seen at least ten times. The CDR3 end falls 3 residues outside the read, so it is completed with the germline J gene. The chain links TRBV30 to TRBJ2-3, with D possibly TRBD2 on 6 matching bases. This CDR3 has 12 residues. Germline CDR1 and CDR2: GTSNPN and SVGIG (reference sequence). V lost 4 bases to trimming and J lost 5 bases, with 10 bases between them. The CDR3 loop is CAWTMGGDTQYF. The CDR3 DNA, read in part, is TGTGCCTGGACCATGGGGGGAGATACG.

This clone has ten or more counts. The DNA ends 3 residues before the CDR3 does, and the rest of the CDR3 is filled in from the germline J gene. This chain uses TRBV20-1 with TRBJ1-1, with unresolved D. Germline assignment: CDR1 DFQATT and CDR2 SNEGSKA (reference sequence). The CDR3 loop spans 12 amino acids. This chain's CDR3 is CSAIHNGLEAFF. The covered CDR3 bases are TGCAGTGCTATCCACAATGGCTTGGAA.

This clone has more than one count but fewer than ten. CDR3 DNA (partial): TGCGCCAGCAGCCCGGCTCGACAGGGCTACACAGATACG. Its translation is CASSPARQGYTDT. Given in full, the CDR3 is CASSPARQGYTDTQYF. This chain links TRBV5-1 with TRBJ2-3; 7 bases are a match to TRBD1. The CDR3 end is not reached by the read, which stops 3 residues before it; the germline J gene fills it in. The CDR3 covers 16 residues. In germline, CDR1 is SGHRS, CDR2 YFSETQ. Trimming removed 4 bases from V and 2 bases from J; junction bases left unmatched: 10.

Many counts were recorded for this clone. The read terminates 3 residues ahead of where the CDR3 ends, so the germline J gene completes it. The chain is built from TRBV7-2 and TRBJ2-7; tentative D call: TRBD1 (5 bases). Trimming stripped 2 bases from V and 4 bases from J, with 15 bases between. The V gene's germline CDR1 is SGHTA and CDR2 FQGNSA. The CDR3 runs to 15 residues. CDR3 amino acids: CASSLRTLNPYEQYF. CDR3 DNA, as far as it was read: TGTGCCAGCAGCTTAAGGACACTCAACCCTTACGAG.

This clone was counted many times. Sequencing ends 3 residues short of the CDR3 end; the germline J gene provides the rest. This sequence joins TRBV5-1 and TRBJ1-1; the match to TRBD1 covers 7 bases. Germline values: CDR1 SGHRS, CDR2 YFSETQ. This CDR3 has 14 residues. V trimming: 5 bases; J trimming: 0 bases; junction bases outside the gene matches: 4. The CDR3 region is CASRTGTVNTEAFF. CDR3 bases read: TGCGCCAGCAGAACCGGGACAGTGAACACTGAA.

Points on this clone: The read stops 3 residues short of the end of the CDR3; the missing end is completed from the germline J gene. This rearrangement joins TRBV6-2 or TRBV6-3 to TRBJ1-2, with TRBD1 matching 12 bases. The junction had 12 bases not matched to a gene; V was cut back by 6 bases and J by 4 bases. The CDR3 consists of 17 residues. Looked up from germline, CDR1 is MNHEY and CDR2 is SVGEGT. The CDR3 here is CASRNPGQGAPGYGYTF. The CDR3 bases that were read are TGTGCCAGCAGGAACCCGGGACAGGGGGCGCCGGGCTATGGC.

This clone was seen ten or more times. The CDR3 end lies 3 residues beyond the end of the read and is filled in from the germline J gene. This rearrangement joins TRBV2 to TRBJ2-2; TRBD2 matches 14 bases. The J segment lost 6 bases and the V segment lost 7 bases, leaving 7 bases of the junction unmatched. The germline CDR1 and CDR2 sequences are SNHLY and FYNNEI. The CDR3 covers 16 residues. CDR3 residues: CASTGTSGSLAGELFF. Incomplete CDR3 DNA: TGTGCCAGCACCGGGACTAGCGGGAGTTTGGCCGGGGAG.

This clone was recorded many times. The read ends 3 residues before the CDR3 terminus; that terminus is restored from the germline J gene. The V gene is TRBV19, the J gene TRBJ2-7; a weak D match, TRBD1 (5 bases). The germline V gene has CDR1 LNHDA and CDR2 SQIVND (reference sequence). V was pared by 1 base and J by 1 base, with 8 bases between. The CDR3 is 14 amino acids. The CDR3 bases that were read are TGTGCCAGTAGTATAGGGCAGGGATCCTACGAG. Protein sequence: CASSIGQGSYE. The full CDR3 protein reads CASSIGQGSYEQYF.

This clone was detected ten times or more. The read falls 3 residues short of the CDR3 end, and the missing part is taken from the germline J gene. The chain recombines TRBV5-1 with TRBJ1-1, with no clear D. Germline CDR1 is SGHRS and CDR2 is YFSETQ. V shed 0 bases and J shed 0 bases, with 12 bases lying between them. The CDR3 has 16 residues. Incomplete CDR3 DNA: TGCGCCAGCAGCTTGGATGCCGTGAACATGAACACTGAA. Encoded protein: CASSLDAVNMNTE. The entire CDR3 is CASSLDAVNMNTEAFF.